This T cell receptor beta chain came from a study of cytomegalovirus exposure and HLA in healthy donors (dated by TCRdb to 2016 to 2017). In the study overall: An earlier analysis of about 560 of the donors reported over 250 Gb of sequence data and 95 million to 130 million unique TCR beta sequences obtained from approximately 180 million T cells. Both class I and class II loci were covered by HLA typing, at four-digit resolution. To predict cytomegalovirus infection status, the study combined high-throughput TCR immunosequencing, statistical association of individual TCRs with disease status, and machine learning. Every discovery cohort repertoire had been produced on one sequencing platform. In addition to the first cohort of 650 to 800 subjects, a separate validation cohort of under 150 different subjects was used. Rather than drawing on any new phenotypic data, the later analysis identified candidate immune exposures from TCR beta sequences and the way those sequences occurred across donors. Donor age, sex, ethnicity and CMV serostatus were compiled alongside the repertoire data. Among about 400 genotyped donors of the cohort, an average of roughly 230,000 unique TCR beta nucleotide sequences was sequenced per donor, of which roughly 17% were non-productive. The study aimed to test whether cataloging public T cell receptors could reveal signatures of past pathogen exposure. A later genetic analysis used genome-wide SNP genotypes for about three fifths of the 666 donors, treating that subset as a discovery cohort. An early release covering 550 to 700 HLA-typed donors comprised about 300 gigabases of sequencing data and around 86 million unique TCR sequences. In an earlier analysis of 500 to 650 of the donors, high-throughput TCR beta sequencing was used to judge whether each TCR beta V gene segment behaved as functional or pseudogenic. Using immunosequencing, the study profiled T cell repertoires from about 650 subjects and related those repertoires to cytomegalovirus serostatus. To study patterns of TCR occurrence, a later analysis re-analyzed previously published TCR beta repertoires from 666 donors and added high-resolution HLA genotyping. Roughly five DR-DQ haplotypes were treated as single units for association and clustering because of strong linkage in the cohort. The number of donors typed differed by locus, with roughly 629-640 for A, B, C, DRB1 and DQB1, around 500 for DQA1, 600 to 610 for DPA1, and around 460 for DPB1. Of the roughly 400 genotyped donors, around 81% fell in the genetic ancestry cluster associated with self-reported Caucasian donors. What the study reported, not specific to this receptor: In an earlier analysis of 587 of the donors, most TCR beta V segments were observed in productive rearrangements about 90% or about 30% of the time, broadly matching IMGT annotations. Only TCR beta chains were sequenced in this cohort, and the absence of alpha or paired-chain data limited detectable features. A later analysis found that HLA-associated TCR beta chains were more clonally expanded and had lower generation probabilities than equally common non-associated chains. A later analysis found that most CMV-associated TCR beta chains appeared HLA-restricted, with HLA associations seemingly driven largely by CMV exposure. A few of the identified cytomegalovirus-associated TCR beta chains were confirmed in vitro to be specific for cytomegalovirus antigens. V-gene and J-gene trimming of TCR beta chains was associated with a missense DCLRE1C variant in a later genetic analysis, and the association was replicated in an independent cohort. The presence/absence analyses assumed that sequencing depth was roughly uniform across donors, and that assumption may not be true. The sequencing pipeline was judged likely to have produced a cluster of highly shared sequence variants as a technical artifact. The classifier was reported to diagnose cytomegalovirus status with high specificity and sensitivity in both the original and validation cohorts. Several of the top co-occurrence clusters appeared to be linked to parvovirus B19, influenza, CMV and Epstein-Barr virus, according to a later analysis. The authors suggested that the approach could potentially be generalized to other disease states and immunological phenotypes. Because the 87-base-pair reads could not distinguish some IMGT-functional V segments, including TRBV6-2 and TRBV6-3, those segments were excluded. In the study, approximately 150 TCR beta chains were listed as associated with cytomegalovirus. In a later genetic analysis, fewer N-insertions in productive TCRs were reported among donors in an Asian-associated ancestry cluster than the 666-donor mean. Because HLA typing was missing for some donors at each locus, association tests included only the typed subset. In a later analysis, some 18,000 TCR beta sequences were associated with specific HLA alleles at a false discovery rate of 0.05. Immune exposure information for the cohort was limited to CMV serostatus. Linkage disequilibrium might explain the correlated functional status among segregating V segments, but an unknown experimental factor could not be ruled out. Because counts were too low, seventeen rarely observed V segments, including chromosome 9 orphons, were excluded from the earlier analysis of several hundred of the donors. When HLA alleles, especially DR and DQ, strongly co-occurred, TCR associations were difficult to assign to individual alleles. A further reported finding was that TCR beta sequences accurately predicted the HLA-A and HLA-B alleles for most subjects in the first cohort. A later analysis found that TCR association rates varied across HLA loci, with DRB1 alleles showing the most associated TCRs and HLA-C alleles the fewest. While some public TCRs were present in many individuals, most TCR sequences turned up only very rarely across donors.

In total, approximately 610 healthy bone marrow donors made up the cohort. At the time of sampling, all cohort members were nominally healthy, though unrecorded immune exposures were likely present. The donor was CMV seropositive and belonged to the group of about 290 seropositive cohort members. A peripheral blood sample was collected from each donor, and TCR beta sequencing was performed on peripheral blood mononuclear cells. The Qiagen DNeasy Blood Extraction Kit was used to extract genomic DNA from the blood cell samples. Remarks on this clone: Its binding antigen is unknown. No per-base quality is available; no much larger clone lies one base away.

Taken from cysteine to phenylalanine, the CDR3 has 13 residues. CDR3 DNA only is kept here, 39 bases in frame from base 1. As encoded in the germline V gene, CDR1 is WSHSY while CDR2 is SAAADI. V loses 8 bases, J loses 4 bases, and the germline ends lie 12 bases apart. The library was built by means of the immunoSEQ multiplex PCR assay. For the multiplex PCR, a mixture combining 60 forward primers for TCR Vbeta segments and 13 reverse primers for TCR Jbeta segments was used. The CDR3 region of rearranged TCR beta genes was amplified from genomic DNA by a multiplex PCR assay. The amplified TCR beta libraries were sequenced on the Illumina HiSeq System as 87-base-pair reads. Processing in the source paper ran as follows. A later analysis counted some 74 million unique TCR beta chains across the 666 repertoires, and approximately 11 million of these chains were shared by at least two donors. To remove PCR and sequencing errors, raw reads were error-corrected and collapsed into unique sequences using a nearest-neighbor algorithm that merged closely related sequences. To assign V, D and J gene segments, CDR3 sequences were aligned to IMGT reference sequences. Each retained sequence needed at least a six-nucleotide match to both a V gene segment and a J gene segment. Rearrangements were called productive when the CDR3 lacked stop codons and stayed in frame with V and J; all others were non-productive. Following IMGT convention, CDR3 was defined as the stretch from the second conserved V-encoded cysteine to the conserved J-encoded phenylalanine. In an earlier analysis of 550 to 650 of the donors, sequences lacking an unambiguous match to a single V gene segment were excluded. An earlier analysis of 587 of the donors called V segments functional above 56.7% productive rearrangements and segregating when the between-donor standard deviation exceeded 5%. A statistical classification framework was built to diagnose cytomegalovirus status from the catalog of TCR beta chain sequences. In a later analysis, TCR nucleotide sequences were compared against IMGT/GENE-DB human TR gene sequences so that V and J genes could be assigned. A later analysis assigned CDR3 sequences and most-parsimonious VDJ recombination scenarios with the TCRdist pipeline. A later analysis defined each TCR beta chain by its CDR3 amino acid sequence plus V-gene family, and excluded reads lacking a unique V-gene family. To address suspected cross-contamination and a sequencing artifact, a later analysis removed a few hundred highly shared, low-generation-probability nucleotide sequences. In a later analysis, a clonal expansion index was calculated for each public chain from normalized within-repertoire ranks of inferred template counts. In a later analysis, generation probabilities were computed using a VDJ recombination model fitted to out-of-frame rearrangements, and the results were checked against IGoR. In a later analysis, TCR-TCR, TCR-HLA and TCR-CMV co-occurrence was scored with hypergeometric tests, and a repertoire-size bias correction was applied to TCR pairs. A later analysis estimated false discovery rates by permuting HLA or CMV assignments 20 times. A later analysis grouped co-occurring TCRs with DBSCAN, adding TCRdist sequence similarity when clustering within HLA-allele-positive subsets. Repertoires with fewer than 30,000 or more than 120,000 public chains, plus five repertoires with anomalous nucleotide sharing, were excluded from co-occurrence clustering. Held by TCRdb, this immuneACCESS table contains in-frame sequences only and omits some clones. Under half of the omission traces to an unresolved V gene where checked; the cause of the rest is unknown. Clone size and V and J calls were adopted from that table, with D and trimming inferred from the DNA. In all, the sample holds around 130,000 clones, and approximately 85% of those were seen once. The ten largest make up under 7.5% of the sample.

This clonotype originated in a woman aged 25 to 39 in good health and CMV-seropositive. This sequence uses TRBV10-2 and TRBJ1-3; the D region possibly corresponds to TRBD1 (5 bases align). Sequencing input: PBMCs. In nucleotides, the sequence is TGCGCCAGCTTGGAAGGGGTCGGAAACACCATATATTTT. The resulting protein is CASLEGVGNTIYF.